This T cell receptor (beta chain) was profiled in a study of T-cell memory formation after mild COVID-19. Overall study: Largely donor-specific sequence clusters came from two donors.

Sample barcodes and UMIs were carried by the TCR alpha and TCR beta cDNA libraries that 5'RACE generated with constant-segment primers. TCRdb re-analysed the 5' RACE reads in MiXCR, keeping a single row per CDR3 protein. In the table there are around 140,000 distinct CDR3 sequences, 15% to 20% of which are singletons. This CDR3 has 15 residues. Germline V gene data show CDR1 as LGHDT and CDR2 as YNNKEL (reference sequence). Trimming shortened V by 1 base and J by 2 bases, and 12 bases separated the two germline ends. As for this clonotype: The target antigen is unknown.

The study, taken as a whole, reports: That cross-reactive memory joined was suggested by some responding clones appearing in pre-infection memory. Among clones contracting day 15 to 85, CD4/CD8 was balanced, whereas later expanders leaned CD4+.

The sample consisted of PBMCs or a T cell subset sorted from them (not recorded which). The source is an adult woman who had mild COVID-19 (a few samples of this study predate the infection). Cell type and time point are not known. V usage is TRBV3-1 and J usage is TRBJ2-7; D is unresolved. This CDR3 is CASSQVILATYEQYF. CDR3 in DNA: TGTGCCAGCAGCCAAGTCATCCTGGCAACCTACGAGCAGTACTTC.